The present entry profiles one T cell receptor (beta chain) with its context. Its matching antigen is unknown. This sample is part of a study of T cell responses to AZD1222 COVID-19 vaccine. The table came from immunoSEQ multiplex PCR; TCRdb's copy has only in-frame clones and leaves some out. The repertoire holds 110,000 to 150,000 clones, with 80% to 90% as singletons. The CDR3 sequence is 16 residues long. With 6 bases removed from V and 0 bases from J, the gap between germline ends came to 12 bases. Germline V gene sequence: CDR1 SNHLY, CDR2 FYNNEI. Whole-study findings and limits: Repertoire sampling was restricted to post-peak T cell response timepoints.

The chain couples TRBV2 to TRBJ1-6; no definite D call. The input for sequencing was peripheral blood, taken on day 0 of AZD1222 vaccination. This TCR was recovered from an adult in good health. Written as DNA, the CDR3 is TGTGCCAGCAGGGAGCAGCGGAGCTCCTATAATTCACCCCTCCACTTT. Translation gives CASREQRSSYNSPLHF.